What follows are 11 T cell receptor beta chains derived from one specimen sequenced in a study of blood T cell repertoires in COVID-19. Measured with immunoSEQ multiplex PCR; TCRdb has only the in-frame clones, and not every one. The sample yields 100,000 or so clones, approximately 85% seen once. The sequenced material came from peripheral blood. These TCRs come from a woman in her sixties or seventies with acute or convalescent COVID-19.

The rearrangement links TRBV7-2 to TRBJ1-1, with 7 bases fitting TRBD1. The CDR3 runs to 15 residues. V trimming: 4 bases; J trimming: 5 bases; junction bases outside the gene matches: 10. Germline V gives CDR1 SGHTA, CDR2 FQGNSA. CDR3 coding DNA: TGTGCCAGCAGCTCCCAGACAGGGCGGGGAACTGAAGCTTTCTTT. Translation gives CASSSQTGRGTEAFF.

The chain employs TRBV5-8 and TRBJ2-7; 8 positions match TRBD2. This CDR3 has 14 residues. In germline, CDR1 is SGHTS, CDR2 YDEGEE. The ends lost 4 bases at V and 5 bases at J; junction bases unmatched: 8. CDR3 bases: TGTGCCAGCAGCACTGGACTAGCACCCCACGAGCAGTACTTC. Translated: CASSTGLAPHEQYF.

This clone was seen a handful of times. The chain is built from TRBV3-1 (or the pseudogene TRBV3-2) and TRBJ1-1; D possibly corresponds to TRBD1 (6 bases). This CDR3 is built from 15 residues. V dropped 3 bases and J dropped 1 base, with 12 bases sitting between them. Germline assignment: CDR1 LGHDT and CDR2 YNNKEL (reference sequence). The CDR3 here is CASSQAGGQNTEAFF. The CDR3 bases are TGTGCCAGCAGCCAGGCGGGGGGACAGAACACTGAAGCTTTCTTT.

The rearrangement joins TRBV19 to TRBJ1-2; no clear D. Trimming took 11 bases from V and 3 from J, leaving 7 bases between them. The germline CDR1 and CDR2 sequences are LNHDA and SQIVND (reference sequence). This CDR3 region has 10 residues. The CDR3 nucleotides read TGTGCCGCCTATGACTATGGCTACACCTTC. This encodes CAAYDYGYTF.

The chain combines TRBV3-1 (or the pseudogene TRBV3-2) with TRBJ2-5, with TRBD2 matching over 15 bases. This CDR3 is built from 17 residues. V was pared by 4 bases and J by 2 bases, with 5 bases of the junction left unmatched. Germline V gene sequence: CDR1 LGHDT, CDR2 YNNKEL (reference sequence). Here the CDR3 DNA reads TGTGCCAGCAGCCCTGGAGGACTAGCGGGAGGGCAAGAGACCCAGTACTTC. Its protein is CASSPGGLAGGQETQYF.

The chain employs TRBV24-1 and TRBJ2-1; TRBD1 agrees at 10 bases. The V gene end was trimmed by 3 bases and the J gene end by 6 bases; junction bases not matched to a gene: 4. Per germline, CDR1 KGHDR and CDR2 SFDVKD. This CDR3 comprises 15 residues. The CDR3 reads CATSDTGTGVNEQFF. The CDR3 DNA is TGTGCCACCAGTGATACCGGGACAGGGGTCAATGAGCAGTTCTTC.

The rearrangement joins TRBV6-5 to TRBJ1-4; 8 positions agree with TRBD1. Per germline, CDR1 MNHEY and CDR2 SVGAGI. Trimming cost V 5 bases and J 8 bases; bases outside gene matches: 10. The CDR3 extends over 15 amino acids. In nucleotides, the CDR3 is TGTGCCAGCAGTCGAGCGACAGGGGAGGGCGAAAAACTGTTTTTT. It is translated as CASSRATGEGEKLFF.

The CDR3 sequence: CASSPRLKNIQYF. The CDR3 DNA sequence: TGTGCCAGCAGCCCTCGACTTAAAAACATTCAGTACTTC. The chain recombines TRBV11-2 with TRBJ2-4; D not certain. This CDR3 has 13 residues. The germline V gene encodes CDR1 SGHAT and CDR2 FQNNGV. Between the trimmed V and J ends, which lost 5 bases and 4 bases, there was a span of 9 bases. Supplemented by reference TRBV11-2 and TRBJ2-4, the full variable domain reads EAGVAQSPRYKIIEKRQSVAFWCNPISGHATLYWYQQILGQGPKLLIQFQNNGVVDDSQLPKDRFSAERLKGVDSTLKIQPAKLEDSAVYLCASSPRLKNIQYFGAGTRLSVL.

This chain links TRBV21-1 with TRBJ2-1; the tabulated D call, TRBD2, remains unverified against the DNA. TRBV21-1 has pseudogene status. The CDR3 has 16 amino acids. The CDR3 sequence: CATRGREGMKKSEQFF. CDR3 DNA sequence: TGTGCCACCCGCGGCAGGGAGGGGATGAAGAAAAGTGAGCAGTTCTTC.

This chain joins TRBV7-2 and TRBJ1-2, with TRBD1 as a possible D gene (5 bases). Per the germline V gene, CDR1 is SGHTA and CDR2 is FQGNSA. CDR3 length: 14 amino acids. V shed 7 bases and J shed 4 bases, with 16 bases lying between them. The CDR3 reads CASTFGGEGYGYTF. The CDR3 DNA reads TGTGCCAGCACCTTCGGGGGGGAGGGCTATGGCTACACCTTC.

There are a few counts of this clone. This chain connects TRBV10-3 to TRBJ1-5; 8 bases match TRBD1. This CDR3 is built from 14 residues. V was pared by 4 bases and J by 5 bases, with 4 bases of the junction left unmatched. The germline gives CDR1 ENHRY, CDR2 SYGVKD. The CDR3 DNA is TGTGCCATCAGTGGGGGACAGGTCGATCAGCCCCAGCATTTT. This encodes CAISGGQVDQPQHF.